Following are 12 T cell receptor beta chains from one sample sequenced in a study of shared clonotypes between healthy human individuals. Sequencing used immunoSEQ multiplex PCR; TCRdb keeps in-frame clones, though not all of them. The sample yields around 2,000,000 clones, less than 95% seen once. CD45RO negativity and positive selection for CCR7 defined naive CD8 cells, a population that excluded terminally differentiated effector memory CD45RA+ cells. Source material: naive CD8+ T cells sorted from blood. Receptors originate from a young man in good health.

The CDR3 DNA follows: TGTGCCAGCAGCCCATCTCTAGCGGGGGCTCTCCAAGAGACCCAGTACTTC. Its protein product is CASSPSLAGALQETQYF. The chain is built from TRBV7-8 and TRBJ2-5; 10 nucleotides agree with TRBD2. Germline V CDR1 and CDR2: SGHVS, FQNEAQ. Trimming at V came to 5 bases and at J to 1 base, leaving 10 bases not matched to a gene. This CDR3 is 17 amino acids long.

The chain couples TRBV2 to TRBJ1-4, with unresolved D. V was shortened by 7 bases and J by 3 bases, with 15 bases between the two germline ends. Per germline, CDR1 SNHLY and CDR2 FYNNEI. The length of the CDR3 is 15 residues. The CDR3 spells CASKRAGQSNEKLFF. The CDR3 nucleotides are TGTGCCAGCAAAAGGGCCGGGCAGTCTAATGAAAAACTGTTTTTT.

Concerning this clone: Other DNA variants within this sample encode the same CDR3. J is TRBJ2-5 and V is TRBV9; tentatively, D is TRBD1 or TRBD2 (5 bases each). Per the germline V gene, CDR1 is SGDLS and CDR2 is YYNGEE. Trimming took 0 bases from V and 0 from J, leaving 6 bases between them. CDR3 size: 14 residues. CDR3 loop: CASSVGGYQETQYF. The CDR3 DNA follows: TGTGCCAGCAGCGTAGGGGGGTACCAAGAGACCCAGTACTTC.

CDR3 loop: CASSLMGAGTTGELFF. The DNA of the CDR3 is TGTGCCAGCAGCTTGATGGGGGCAGGGACCACCGGGGAGCTGTTTTTT. This chain connects TRBV5-6 to TRBJ2-2; D perhaps matches TRBD1 (6 bases). V shed 1 base and J shed 4 bases, with 14 bases lying between them. Per germline, CDR1 SGHDT and CDR2 YYEEEE. This CDR3 contains 16 residues.

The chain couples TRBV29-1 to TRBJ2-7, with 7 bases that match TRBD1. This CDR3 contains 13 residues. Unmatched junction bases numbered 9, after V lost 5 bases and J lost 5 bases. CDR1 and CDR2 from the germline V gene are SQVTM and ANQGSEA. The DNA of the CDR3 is TGCAGCGTTCGGACAGGTGGGCCCGACGAGCAGTACTTC. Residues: CSVRTGGPDEQYF.

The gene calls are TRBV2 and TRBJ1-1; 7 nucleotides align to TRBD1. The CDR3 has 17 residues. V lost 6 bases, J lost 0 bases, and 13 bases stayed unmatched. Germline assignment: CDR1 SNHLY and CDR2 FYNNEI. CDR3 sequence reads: CASSNIQGTEMNTEAFF. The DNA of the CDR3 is TGTGCCAGCAGCAATATACAGGGGACAGAAATGAACACTGAAGCTTTCTTT.

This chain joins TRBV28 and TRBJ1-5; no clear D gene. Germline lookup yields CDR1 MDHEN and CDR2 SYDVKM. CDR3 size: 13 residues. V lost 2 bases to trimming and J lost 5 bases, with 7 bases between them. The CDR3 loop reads CASSLLIHQPQHF. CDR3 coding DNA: TGTGCCAGCAGTTTACTCATACATCAGCCCCAGCATTTT.

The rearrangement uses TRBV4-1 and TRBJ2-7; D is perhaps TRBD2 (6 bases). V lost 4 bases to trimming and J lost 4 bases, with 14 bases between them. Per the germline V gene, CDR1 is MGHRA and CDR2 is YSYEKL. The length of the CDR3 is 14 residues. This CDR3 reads CASSLTGTPYEQYF. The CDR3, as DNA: TGCGCCAGCAGCCTGACCGGGACTCCATACGAGCAGTACTTC.

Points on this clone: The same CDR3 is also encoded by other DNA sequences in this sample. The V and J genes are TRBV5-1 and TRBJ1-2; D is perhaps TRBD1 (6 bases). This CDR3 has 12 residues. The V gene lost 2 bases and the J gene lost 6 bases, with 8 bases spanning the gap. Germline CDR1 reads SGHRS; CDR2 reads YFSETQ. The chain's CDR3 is CASSFPGDGYTF. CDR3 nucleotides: TGCGCCAGCAGCTTCCCAGGGGATGGCTACACCTTC.

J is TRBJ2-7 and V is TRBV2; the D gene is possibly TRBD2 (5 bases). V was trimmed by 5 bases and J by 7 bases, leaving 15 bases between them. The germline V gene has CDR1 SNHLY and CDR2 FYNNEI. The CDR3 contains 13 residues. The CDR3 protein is CASSQREKREQYF. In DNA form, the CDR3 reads TGTGCCAGCAGTCAAAGGGAGAAGAGGGAGCAGTACTTC. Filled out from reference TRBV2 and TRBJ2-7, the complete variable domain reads EPEVTQTPSHQVTQMGQEVILRCVPISNHLYFYWYRQILGQKVEFLVSFYNNEISEKSEIFDDQFSVERPDGSNFTLKIRSTKLEDSAMYFCASSQREKREQYFGPGTRLTVT.

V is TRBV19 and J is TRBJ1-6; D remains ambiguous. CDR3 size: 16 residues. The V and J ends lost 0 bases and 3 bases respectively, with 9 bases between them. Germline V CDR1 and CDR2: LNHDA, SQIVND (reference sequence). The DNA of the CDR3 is TGTGCCAGTAGTATAGAGGGCCAGTTCTATAATTCACCCCTCCACTTT. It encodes CASSIEGQFYNSPLHF.

The CDR3 protein is CASSVLPQANYGYTF. In DNA, the CDR3 is TGTGCCAGCAGCGTTCTCCCCCAAGCTAACTATGGCTACACCTTC. The V and J genes are TRBV9 and TRBJ1-2; D remains unclear. Trimming shortened V by 2 bases and J by 0 bases, and 11 bases separated the two germline ends. Germline CDR1 reads SGDLS; CDR2 reads YYNGEE. CDR3 length: 15 amino acids.